This TCR beta chain originates from a study of CD8 T cells in Susac syndrome. RNA, at roughly 0.45 to 1 ug, was reverse transcribed with random hexamers. A single record per CDR3 protein comes from TCRdb applying MiXCR to the immunoSEQ multiplex PCR reads. The repertoire includes tens of thousands of distinct CDR3 sequences, about 95% of them detected once, and approximately 0.38% sits in the top ten. Trimming pared 3 bases from V and 1 base from J, leaving 6 bases between. The germline V gene encodes CDR1 SGHDN and CDR2 FVKESK. The CDR3 totals 13 residues. TEMRA cells were FACS-enriched, and CD8+ and CD4+ T cells were isolated negatively.

The chain couples TRBV14 to TRBJ1-1, with D uncertain. This clonotype was obtained from a human donor with multiple sclerosis. Specimen: CD8+ T cells from PBMCs. CDR3 protein: CASSHGQNTEAFF. The CDR3, as DNA: TGTGCCAGCAGCCATGGGCAGAACACTGAAGCTTTCTTT.